This T cell receptor (beta chain) was sequenced in a study of blood T cell repertoires in COVID-19 (dated by TCRdb to about 2020). Some background on the complete study: Samples covering the acute and convalescent phases of COVID-19 were provided by collaborators in the United States, Italy and Spain. The material from the prospective study consisted of cDNA or gDNA derived from T cells, B-cell-depleted T cells, or PBMCs. Deeply sampled blood TCRbeta repertoires from subjects exposed to, actively infected with, or recovered from COVID-19 were included in the dataset. The repertoires were released in a freely available public database meant as a resource for research on the immune response to SARS-CoV-2. Samples were obtained from the ongoing ImmuneRACE study (first 160 participants) and from about 1,300 subjects provided by 6 global collaborators. The sample metadata nearly always contained a de-identified subject ID, COVID-19 status, age in years and sex. Where HLA class I and class II types were available, the types were taken from metadata supplied by the sample provider, not from assay-based typing. General study outcomes and caveats: Clinical and demographic metadata were provided uncurated, with the amount varying by source and participant.

Enrolling through a virtual design, the prospective study's participants ranged in age from about 18 to 89 years and lived across roughly 24 United States geographic areas. To assign participants to cohorts, the prospective study relied on clinical history that participants themselves reported in a screening survey and a study questionnaire. In the prospective study, whole blood, serum and a nasopharyngeal or oropharyngeal swab were collected from each participant by mobile phlebotomists. Prospective study participants could optionally give additional blood draws and questionnaires over an approximately two-month period. Before DNA extraction, blood samples from the prospective study were shipped at room temperature or frozen. TCRbeta CDR3 regions were amplified from genomic DNA by means of the immunoSEQ Assay, a bias-controlled multiplex PCR. Per the authors' processing: The number of nucleated cells in each sample was estimated from the amplification of reference gene primers within the assay. To quantify the absolute abundance of each unique TCRbeta CDR3 rearrangement, sequence reads were collapsed and filtered. For each sample, productive Simpson clonality was calculated as the square root of Simpson's diversity index across productive rearrangements. The clones in this table, taken by TCRdb from immuneACCESS, are in-frame only. Not every clone is retained; where verified, under half of the shortfall comes from an unresolved V gene, and the cause of the rest is unknown. The D gene and trimming were derived from the DNA, and the V and J assignments and clone size from that table. This sample holds fewer than 200,000 clones; about 80% were observed only once. Jointly, the top ten make up roughly 5% of the sample.

In regard to this clone: No antigen is known for it. No much larger clone exists at a distance of one base, and base qualities are not known.

Material for sequencing was PBMCs or T cells enriched from blood (not recorded which). The TCR was taken from a woman aged 55-70 years with acute COVID-19.

This receptor has the CDR3 CASSHPAGKLFF. The nucleotides are TGTGCCAGCAGCCACCCGGCGGGGAAACTGTTTTTT. The chain was built from TRBV7-9 and TRBJ1-4, with the D gene not confidently named. CDR1 is given as SEHNR and CDR2 as FQNEAQ, both from the germline V gene (reference sequence). The cysteine opens and the phenylalanine closes a CDR3 of 12 amino acids. Of the read, only the CDR3 DNA is kept; its 36 bases are in frame from base 1. V drops 5 bases and J drops 11 bases, leaving 12 bases in between.